The text below deals with one T cell receptor beta chain. The antigen remains unidentified. Assay runs were performed at deep level. Clones were read by immunoSEQ multiplex PCR, and TCRdb kept only the in-frame ones, dropping some. Here the sample spans 2.3 million or so clones, just over 90% being singletons. This CDR3 is 15 amino acids long. In germline, CDR1 is SGDLS, CDR2 YYNGEE. V lost 4 bases and J 5 bases, leaving 15 bases between the germline ends. These data come from a study of shared clonotypes between healthy human individuals. Study outcomes and limitations: It was expected that sequencing depth would affect clonotype sharing among donors.

This sequence joins TRBV9 and TRBJ2-2, with D unclear. The TCR originated in a man aged 18-30 years in good health. Some clones in this sample may be carry-over from other donors' samples. Sequenced sample: naive CD4+ T cells from PBMCs. Subset specified: CD45RA+ positively selected. CDR3 sequence reads: CASSSHPTGTGELFF. CDR3 nucleotides: TGTGCCAGCAGCTCTCACCCCACGGGTACCGGGGAGCTGTTTTTT. Looking up the rest from reference TRBV9 and TRBJ2-2 gives the full variable domain: DSGVTQTPKHLITATGQRVTLRCSPRSGDLSVYWYQQSLDQGLQFLIQYYNGEERAKGNILERFSAQQFPDLHSELNLSSLELGDSALYFCASSSHPTGTGELFFGEGSRLTVL.